The clone carrying this T cell receptor (beta chain) was counted only a few times. Antigen specificity is unknown. The source of the sample is a study of blood T cells in healthy people across ages. Every sample yielded at least 7 million isolated PBMCs. Whole-study findings and limits: Changes seen in expanded clonotypes were possibly confounded by donor CMV status left unknown.

CDR3 length equals 13 residues. Trimming took 8 bases from V and 5 from J, leaving 15 bases between them. Germline-derived CDR1 and CDR2 are SNHLY and FYNNEI. Combining a sample-barcoded 5' primer with a J-beta primer mix, a second PCR ran for 7 to 11 cycles. Each CDR3 protein gets one entry after TCRdb re-called the 5' RACE reads with MiXCR. Of some 940,000 distinct CDR3 sequences listed, almost 30% are singletons. The same specimen was also included in a second study, on T cells of mothers and their children.

The J gene is TRBJ2-5, the V gene TRBV2; a possible D gene is TRBD2 (8 bases). The source is a woman aged 40 to 49 in good health. Sample: blood. CDR3 sequence (DNA): TGTGCCAGCGAGACAGGGACTAGGGAGACCCAGTACTTC. Residues: CASETGTRETQYF.